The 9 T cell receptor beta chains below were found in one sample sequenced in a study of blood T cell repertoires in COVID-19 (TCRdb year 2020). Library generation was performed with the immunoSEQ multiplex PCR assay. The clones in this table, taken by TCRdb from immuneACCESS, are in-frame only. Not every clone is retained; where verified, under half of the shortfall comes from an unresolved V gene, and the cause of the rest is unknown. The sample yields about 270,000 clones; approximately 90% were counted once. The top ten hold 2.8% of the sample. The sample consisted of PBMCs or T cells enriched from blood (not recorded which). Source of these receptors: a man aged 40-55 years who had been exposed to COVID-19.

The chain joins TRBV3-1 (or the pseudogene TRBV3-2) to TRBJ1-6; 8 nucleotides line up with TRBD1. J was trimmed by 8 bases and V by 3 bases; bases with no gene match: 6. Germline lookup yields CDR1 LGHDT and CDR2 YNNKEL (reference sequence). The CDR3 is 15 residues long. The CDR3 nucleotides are TGTGCCAGCAGCCAGTCGGACAGGGAATATTCACCCCTCCACTTT. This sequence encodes CASSQSDREYSPLHF.

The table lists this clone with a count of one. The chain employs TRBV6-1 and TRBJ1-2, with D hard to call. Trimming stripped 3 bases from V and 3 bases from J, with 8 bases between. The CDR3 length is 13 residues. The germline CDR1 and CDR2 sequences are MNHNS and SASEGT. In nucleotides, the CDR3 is TGTGCCAGCAGTGATCACAGACACTATGGCTACACCTTC. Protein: CASSDHRHYGYTF.

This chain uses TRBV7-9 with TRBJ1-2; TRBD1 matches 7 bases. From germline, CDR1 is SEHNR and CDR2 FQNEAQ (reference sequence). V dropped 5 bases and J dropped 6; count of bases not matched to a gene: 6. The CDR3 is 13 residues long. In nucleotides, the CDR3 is TGTGCCAGCAGCGACAGGGTTTGGGATGGCTACACCTTC. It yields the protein CASSDRVWDGYTF.

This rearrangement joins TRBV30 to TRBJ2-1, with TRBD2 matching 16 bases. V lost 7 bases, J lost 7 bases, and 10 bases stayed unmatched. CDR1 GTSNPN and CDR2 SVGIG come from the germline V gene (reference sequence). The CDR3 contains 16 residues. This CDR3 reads CAFLGLAGGPGNEQFF. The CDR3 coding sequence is TGTGCCTTCCTGGGACTAGCGGGAGGGCCTGGGAATGAGCAGTTCTTC. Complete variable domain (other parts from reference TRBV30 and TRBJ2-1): SQTIHQWPATLVQPVGSPLSLECTVEGTSNPNLYWYRQAAGRGLQLLFYSVGIGQISSEVPQNLSASRPQDRQFILSSKKLLLSDSGFYLCAFLGLAGGPGNEQFFGPGTRLTVL.

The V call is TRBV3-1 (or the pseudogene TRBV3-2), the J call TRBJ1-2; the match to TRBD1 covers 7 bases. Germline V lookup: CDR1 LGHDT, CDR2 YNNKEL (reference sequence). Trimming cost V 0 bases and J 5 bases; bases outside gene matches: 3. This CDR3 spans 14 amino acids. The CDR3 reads CASSQDRGAYGYTF. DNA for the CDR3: TGTGCCAGCAGCCAAGACAGGGGGGCTTATGGCTACACCTTC.

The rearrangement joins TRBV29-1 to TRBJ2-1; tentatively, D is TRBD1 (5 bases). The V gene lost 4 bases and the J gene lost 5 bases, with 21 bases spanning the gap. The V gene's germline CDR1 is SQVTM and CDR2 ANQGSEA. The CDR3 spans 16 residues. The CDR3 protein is CSVVLKGQGHNNEQFF. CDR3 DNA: TGCAGCGTTGTATTAAAGGGCCAAGGACACAACAATGAGCAGTTCTTC.

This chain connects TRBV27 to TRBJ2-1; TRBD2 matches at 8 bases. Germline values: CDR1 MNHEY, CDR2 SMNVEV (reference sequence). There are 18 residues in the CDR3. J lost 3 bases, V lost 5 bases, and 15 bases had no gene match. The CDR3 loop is CASSPRRVAGYGYNEQFF. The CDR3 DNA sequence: TGTGCCAGCAGTCCCCGTCGGGTAGCGGGATACGGCTACAATGAGCAGTTCTTC.

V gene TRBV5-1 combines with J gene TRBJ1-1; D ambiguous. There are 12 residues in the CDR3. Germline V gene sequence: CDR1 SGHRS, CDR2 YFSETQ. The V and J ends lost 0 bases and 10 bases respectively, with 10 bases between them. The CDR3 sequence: CASSLGSGPAFF. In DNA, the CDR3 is TGCGCCAGCAGCTTGGGATCGGGTCCAGCTTTCTTT.

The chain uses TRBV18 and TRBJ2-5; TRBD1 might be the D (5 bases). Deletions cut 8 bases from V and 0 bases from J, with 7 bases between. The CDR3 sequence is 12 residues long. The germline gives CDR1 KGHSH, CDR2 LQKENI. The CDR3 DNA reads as TGTGCCAGCGCAGGGTACCAAGAGACCCAGTACTTC. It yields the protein CASAGYQETQYF.